This paragraph reports one T cell receptor (beta chain). Its cognate antigen is unknown. The entry originates in a study of cytomegalovirus exposure and HLA in healthy donors. About the study: A preliminary data release comprised around 85 million unique TCRs obtained from HLA-typed donors. The study's findings and limits: Later analysis showed TCR association rates varying by HLA locus, highest for DRB1 and lowest for HLA-C. For most TCR sequences rarity was the rule, although some public TCRs occurred in many donors.

Primers: 60 Vbeta forward and 13 Jbeta reverse. The repertoire was sequenced with immunoSEQ multiplex PCR; TCRdb's copy has only in-frame clones and lacks some. The table shows about 90,000 clones, with just under 90% occurring only once. The CDR3 is 16 amino acids. With 2 bases clipped from V and 5 bases from J, the junction kept 9 bases outside the gene matches. CDR1 is KGHSH, CDR2 LQKENI, per germline. The receptor was derived from a man younger than 35 in good health and CMV-seronegative. Sequenced sample: PBMCs. The V gene is TRBV18, the J gene TRBJ2-1; 7 nucleotides line up with TRBD2. The CDR3 region has the DNA TGTGCCAGCTCACCAATACTAGCGAAGAAACACAATGAGCAGTTCTTC. It translates to CASSPILAKKHNEQFF.